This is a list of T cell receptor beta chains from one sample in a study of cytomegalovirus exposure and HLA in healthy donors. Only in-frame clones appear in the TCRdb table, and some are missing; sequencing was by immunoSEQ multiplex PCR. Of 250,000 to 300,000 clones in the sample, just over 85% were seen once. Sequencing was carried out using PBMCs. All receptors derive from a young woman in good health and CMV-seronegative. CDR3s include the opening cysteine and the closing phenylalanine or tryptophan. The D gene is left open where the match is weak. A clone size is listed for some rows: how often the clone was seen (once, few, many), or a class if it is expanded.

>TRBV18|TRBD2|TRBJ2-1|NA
CASSPVNLAGGPSYNEQFF
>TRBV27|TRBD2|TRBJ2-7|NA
CASSLRLAGVPYEQYF
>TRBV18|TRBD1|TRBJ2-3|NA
CASSPRTGGFSTDTQYF
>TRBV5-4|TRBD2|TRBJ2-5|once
CASSPGLAGAQETQYF
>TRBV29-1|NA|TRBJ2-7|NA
CSGRFGQTYEQYF
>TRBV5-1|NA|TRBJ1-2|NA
CASSMGQDYGYTF
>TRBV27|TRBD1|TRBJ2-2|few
CASGWTGNTGELFF
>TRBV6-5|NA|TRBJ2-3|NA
CASSYRTITDTQYF
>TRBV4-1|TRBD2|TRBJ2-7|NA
CASSQEGGGTSGRERYYEQYF
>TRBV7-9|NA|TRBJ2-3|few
CASSFGTDTQYF
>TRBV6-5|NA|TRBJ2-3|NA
CASSYLYRTDTQYF
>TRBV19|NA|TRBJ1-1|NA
CASSISAGNTEAFF
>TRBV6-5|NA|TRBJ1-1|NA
CASSYSGEGNTEAFF
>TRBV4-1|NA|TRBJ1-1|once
CASSLTTPPGGTEAFF
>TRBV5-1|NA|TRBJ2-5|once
CASRTGATQETQYF
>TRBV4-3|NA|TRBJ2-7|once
CASSQDSYRRNEQYF
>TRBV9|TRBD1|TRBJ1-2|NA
CASSVSTGTFYGYTF
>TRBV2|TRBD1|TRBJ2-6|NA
CASSFIDRGPGANVLTF
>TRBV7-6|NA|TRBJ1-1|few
CASSLGHSNTEAFF
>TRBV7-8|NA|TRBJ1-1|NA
CASSLRIGVEAFF
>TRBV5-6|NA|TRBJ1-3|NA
CASSLYRFHSGNTIYF
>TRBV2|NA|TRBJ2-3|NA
CASSEASRTDTQYF
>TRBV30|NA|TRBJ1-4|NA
CAWSPRGAPAFRGKLFF
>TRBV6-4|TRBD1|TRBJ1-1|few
CASRRDRNTEAFF
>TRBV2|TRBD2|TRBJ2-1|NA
CASHGTSDYNEQFF
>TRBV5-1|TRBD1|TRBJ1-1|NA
CASSLAGQGHTEAFF
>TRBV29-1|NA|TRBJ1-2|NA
CSVVIRGTKSGPVVGNYGYTF
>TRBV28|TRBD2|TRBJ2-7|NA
CASKSGGSSYEQYF
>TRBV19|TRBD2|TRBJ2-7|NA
CASSTGGISYEQYF
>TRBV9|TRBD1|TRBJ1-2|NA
CASSVAPTARDSGYTF
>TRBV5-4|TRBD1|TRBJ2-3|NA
CASSLRQGSTDTQYF
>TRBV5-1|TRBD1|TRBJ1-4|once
CASSRGQGGPGEKLFF
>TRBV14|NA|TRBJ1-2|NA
CASSQVCGPNYGYTF
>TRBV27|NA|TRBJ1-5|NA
CASSPLDRGGPQHF
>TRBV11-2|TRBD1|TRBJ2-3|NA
CASSDRGQGDTQYF
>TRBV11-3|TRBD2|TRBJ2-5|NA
CASSLGASGSRRTQYF
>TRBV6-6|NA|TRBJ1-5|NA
CASSYPPGVGNQPQHF
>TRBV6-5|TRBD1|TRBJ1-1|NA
CASRRQGDTEAFF
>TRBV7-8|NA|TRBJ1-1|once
CASSPGVMNTEAFF
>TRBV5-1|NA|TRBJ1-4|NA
CASSLDPGTTNEKLFF
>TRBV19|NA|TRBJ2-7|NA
CASSPTLLYEQYF